This TCR beta chain appears in the sequencing data of a study of cytomegalovirus exposure and HLA in healthy donors. Study-wide points: Previously analyzed data showed that most TCR beta V segments were productive at a frequency of about 87% or about 30%.

60 Vbeta and 13 Jbeta primers were used in PCR. TCRdb's table, derived via immunoSEQ multiplex PCR, lists solely in-frame clones and lacks some. The sample contains 110,000 or so clones, 81% of which appear only once. In regard to this clone: What it binds is not known.

Per the germline V gene, CDR1 is SNHLY and CDR2 is FYNNEI. The CDR3 runs 15 residues. J lost 5 bases, V lost 3 bases, and 8 bases had no gene match. This rearrangement joins TRBV2 to TRBJ2-7; 9 nucleotides match TRBD1. This clonotype was obtained from a woman aged 25-40 years in good health and CMV-seronegative. Sequencing used PBMCs. The CDR3 region is CASSEDRGFLNEQYF. The DNA for the CDR3 is TGTGCCAGCAGTGAGGACAGGGGATTTTTGAACGAGCAGTACTTC.